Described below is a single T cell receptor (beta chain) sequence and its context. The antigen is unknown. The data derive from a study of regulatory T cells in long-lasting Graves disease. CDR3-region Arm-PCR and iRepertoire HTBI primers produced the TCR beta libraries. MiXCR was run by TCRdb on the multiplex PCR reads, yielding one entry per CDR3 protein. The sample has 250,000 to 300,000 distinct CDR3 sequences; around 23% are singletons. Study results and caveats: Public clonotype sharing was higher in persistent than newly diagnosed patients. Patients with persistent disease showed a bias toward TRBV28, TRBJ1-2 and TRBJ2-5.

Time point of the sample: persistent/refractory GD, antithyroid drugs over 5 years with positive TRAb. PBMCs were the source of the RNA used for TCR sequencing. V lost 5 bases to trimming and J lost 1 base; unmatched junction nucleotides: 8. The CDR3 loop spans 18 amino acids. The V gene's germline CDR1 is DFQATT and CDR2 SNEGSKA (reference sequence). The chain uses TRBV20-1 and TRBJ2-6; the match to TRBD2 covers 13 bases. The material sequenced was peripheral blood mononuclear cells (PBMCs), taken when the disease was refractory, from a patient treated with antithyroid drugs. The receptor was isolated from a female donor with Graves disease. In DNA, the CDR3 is TGCAGTGCTCCGGGACTAGCGGGAATGGGTTCTGGGGCCAACGTCCTGACTTTC. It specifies CSAPGLAGMGSGANVLTF.